This T cell receptor beta chain stems from a study of T-cell memory formation after mild COVID-19. The CDR3 runs 13 residues. Germline CDR1 MDHEN, CDR2 SYDVKM. Trimming removed 6 bases from V and 7 bases from J, with 13 bases in between. MiXCR was run by TCRdb on the 5' RACE reads, yielding one entry per CDR3 protein. The sample holds about half a million distinct CDR3 sequences; roughly 20% are singletons and the top ten take over 9%. This TCR was sampled from an adult woman who had mild COVID-19 (a few samples of this study predate the infection). Cell type and time point are not known. The sequencing sample was made of PBMCs or a T cell subset sorted from them (not recorded which). The chain employs TRBV28 and TRBJ2-1, with D possibly TRBD1 on 6 matching bases. In DNA form, the CDR3 reads TGTGCCAGCAGGTCAACAGGGCTTAATGAGCAGTTCTTC. It translates to CASRSTGLNEQFF.